This T cell receptor beta chain was recorded in a study of identical twins. Study conclusions and caveats: It was cross-sectional statistical analysis, not following the same donors, that the conclusions relied on. Invariant populations such as MAIT and iNKT cells could partly muddle zero-insertion analyses.

With 5 bases clipped from V and 5 bases from J, the junction kept 7 bases outside the gene matches. The V gene's germline CDR1 is SGHAT and CDR2 FQNNGV. The CDR3 sequence is 15 residues long. MiXCR was run by TCRdb on the 5' RACE reads, yielding one entry per CDR3 protein. The data show around 670,000 distinct CDR3 sequences, around 6.1% seen once. Only a few counts were recorded for this clonotype. Its antigen is currently unknown. This TCR came from a man younger than 30 in good health. The chain is built from TRBV11-2 and TRBJ2-2; 8 bases map to TRBD2. The material sequenced was naive T cells sorted from blood. The CDR3, as DNA: TGTGCCAGCAGCCCCGGGACTAGACAGACCGGGGAGCTGTTTTTT. This gives the protein CASSPGTRQTGELFF.